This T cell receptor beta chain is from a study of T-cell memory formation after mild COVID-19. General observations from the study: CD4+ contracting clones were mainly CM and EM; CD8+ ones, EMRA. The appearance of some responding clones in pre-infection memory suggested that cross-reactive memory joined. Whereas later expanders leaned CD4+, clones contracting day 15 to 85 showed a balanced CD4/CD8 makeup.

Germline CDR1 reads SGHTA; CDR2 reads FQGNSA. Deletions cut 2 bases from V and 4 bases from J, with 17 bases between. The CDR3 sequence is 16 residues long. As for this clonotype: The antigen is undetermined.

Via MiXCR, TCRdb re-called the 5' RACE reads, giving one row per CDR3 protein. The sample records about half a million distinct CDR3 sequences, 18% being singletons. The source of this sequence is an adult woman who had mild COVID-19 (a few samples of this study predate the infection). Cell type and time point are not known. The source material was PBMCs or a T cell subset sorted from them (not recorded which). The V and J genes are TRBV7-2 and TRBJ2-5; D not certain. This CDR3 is CASSLSRRKWGETQYF. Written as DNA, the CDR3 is TGTGCCAGCAGCTTAAGCCGCCGGAAATGGGGAGAGACCCAGTACTTC. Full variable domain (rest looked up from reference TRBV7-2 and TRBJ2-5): GAGVSQSPSNKVTEKGKDVELRCDPISGHTALYWYRQSLGQGLEFLIYFQGNSAPDKSGLPSDRFSAERTGGSVSTLTIQRTQQEDSAVYLCASSLSRRKWGETQYFGPGTRLLVL.